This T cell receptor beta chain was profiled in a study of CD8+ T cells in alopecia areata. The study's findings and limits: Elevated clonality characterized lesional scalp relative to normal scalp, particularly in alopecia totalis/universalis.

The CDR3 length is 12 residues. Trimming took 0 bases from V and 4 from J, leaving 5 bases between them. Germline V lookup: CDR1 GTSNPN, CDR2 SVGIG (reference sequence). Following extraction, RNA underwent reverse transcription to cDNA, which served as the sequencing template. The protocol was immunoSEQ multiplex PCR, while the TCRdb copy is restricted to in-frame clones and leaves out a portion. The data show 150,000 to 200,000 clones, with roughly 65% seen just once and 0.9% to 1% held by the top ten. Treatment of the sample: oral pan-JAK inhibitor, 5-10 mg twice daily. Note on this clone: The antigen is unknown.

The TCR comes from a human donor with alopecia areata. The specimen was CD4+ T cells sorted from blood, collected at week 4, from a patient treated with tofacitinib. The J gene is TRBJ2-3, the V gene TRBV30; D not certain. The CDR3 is CAWSVFSDTQYF. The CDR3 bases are TGTGCCTGGAGTGTGTTCTCAGATACGCAGTATTTT.